The 3 T cell receptor beta chains listed next were all sequenced from one sample in a study of neurological immune-mediated disorders. Via MiXCR, TCRdb re-called the 5' RACE reads, giving one row per CDR3 protein. The repertoire consists of about 60,000 distinct CDR3 sequences, with around 4.2% occurring once and the leading ten covering 2.9%. Material: PBMCs. The origin of the receptors is a man in his forties or fifties with multiple sclerosis.

The chain joins TRBV12-3 or TRBV12-4 to TRBJ2-5; the D gene is possibly TRBD1 (5 bases). Trimming stripped 1 base from V and 3 bases from J, with 9 bases between. This CDR3 region has 14 residues. The CDR3 is CASSLGQGKETQYF. The CDR3 DNA follows: TGTGCCAGCAGTTTAGGGCAGGGAAAAGAGACCCAGTACTTC.

This clonotype has a count of ten or more. The chain couples TRBV12-3 or TRBV12-4 to TRBJ1-1, with D possibly being TRBD1 (5 bases). This CDR3 contains 17 residues. The V end lost 1 base, the J end lost 5 bases, and 20 bases lay between the germline ends. The CDR3 spells CASSLDRGRGPRTEAFF. The DNA of the CDR3 is TGTGCCAGCAGTTTAGATCGGGGTCGGGGCCCGAGGACTGAAGCTTTCTTT.

This sequence joins TRBV6-4 and TRBJ2-1; 8 bases map to TRBD1. Germline V gene data show CDR1 as MRHNA and CDR2 as SNTAGT. The junction had 1 base not matched to a gene; V was cut back by 0 bases and J by 3 bases. The CDR3 is 15 residues long. In DNA form, the CDR3 reads TGTGCCAGCAGTGACTCAACAGGGGGCTACAATGAGCAGTTCTTC. Protein: CASSDSTGGYNEQFF.